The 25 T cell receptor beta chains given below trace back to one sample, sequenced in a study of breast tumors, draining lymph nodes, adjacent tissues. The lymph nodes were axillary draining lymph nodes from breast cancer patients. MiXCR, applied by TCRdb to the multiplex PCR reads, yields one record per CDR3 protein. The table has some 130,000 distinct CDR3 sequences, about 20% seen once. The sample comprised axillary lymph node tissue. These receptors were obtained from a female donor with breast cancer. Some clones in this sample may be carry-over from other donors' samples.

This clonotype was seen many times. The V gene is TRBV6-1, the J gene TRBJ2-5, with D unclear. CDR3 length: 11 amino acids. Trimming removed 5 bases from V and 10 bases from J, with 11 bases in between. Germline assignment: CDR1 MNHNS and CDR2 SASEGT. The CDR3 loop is CASSKWDDQYF. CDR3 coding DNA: TGTGCCAGCAGTAAATGGGATGACCAGTACTTC.

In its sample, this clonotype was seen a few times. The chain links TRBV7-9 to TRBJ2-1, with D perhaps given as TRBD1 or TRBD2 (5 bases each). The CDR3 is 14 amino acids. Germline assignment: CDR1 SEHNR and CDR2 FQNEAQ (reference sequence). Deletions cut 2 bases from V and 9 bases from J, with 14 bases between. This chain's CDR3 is CASSLILRGGEQFF. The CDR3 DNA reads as TGTGCCAGCAGCTTAATATTGAGGGGCGGTGAGCAGTTCTTC.

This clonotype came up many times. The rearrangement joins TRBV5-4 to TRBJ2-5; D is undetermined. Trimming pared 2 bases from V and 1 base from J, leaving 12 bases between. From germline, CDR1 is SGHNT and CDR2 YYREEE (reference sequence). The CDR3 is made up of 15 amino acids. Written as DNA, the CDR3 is TGTGCCAGCAGCTTCGGTATCGGACCCCAAGAGACCCAGTACTTC. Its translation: CASSFGIGPQETQYF.

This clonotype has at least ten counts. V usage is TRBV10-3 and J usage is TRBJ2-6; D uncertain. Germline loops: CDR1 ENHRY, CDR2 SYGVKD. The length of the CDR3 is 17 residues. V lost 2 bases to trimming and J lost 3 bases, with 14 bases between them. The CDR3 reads CAISEPSLGYGANVLTF. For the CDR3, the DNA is TGTGCCATCAGTGAGCCAAGCCTGGGATATGGGGCCAACGTCCTGACTTTC.

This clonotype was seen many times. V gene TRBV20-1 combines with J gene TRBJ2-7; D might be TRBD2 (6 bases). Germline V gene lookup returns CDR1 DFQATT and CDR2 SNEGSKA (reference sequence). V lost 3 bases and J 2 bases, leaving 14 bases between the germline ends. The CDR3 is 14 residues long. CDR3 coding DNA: TGCAGTGCTAGGCCCGGGACTTCAACCTACGAGCAGTACTTC. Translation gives CSARPGTSTYEQYF.

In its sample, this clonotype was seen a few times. In nucleotides, the CDR3 is TGTGCCAGCAGCCCCGGAAACAGGGTAGGCACAGATACGCAGTATTTT. This sequence encodes CASSPGNRVGTDTQYF. The chain joins TRBV9 to TRBJ2-3; TRBD1 is a possible D gene (6 bases). V was clipped by 4 bases and J by 1 base, with 16 bases between them. Per germline, CDR1 SGDLS and CDR2 YYNGEE. The CDR3 contains 16 residues.

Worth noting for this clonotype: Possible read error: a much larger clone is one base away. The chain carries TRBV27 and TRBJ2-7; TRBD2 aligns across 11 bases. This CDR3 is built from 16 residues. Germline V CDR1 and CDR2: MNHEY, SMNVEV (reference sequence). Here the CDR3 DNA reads TGTGCCAGCAGTTCGAAACTAGCGGGGGACATTTACGTGCAGTACTTC. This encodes CASSSKLAGDIYVQYF.

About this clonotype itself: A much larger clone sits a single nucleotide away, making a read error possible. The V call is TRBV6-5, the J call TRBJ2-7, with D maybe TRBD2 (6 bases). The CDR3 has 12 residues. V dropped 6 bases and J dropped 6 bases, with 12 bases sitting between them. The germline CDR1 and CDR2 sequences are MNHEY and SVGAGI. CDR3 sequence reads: CASRNQGGEQYF. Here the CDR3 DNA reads TGTGCCAGCAGGAACCAGGGAGGCGAGCAGTACTTC.

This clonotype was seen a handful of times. CDR3 protein: CASSNQRVRELFF. CDR3 sequence (DNA): TGTGCCAGCTCTAACCAGCGGGTCCGGGAGCTGTTTTTT. The chain carries TRBV18 and TRBJ2-2, with D possibly TRBD2 on 6 matching bases. Germline lookup yields CDR1 KGHSH and CDR2 LQKENI. Trimming stripped 6 bases from V and 9 bases from J, with 14 bases between. CDR3 length equals 13 residues.

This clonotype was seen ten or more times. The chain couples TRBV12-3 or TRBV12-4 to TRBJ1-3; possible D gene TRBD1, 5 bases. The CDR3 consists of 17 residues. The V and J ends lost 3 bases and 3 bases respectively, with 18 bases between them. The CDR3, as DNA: TGTGCCAGCAGTTTCGGGGCTAGGGATTCCATTGGAAACACCATATATTTT. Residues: CASSFGARDSIGNTIYF.

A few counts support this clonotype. CDR3 amino acids: CASSPRDRGPYEQYF. The DNA of the CDR3 is TGTGCCAGCTCACCTCGGGACAGGGGGCCGTACGAGCAGTACTTC. V gene TRBV18 combines with J gene TRBJ2-7; 12 bases line up with TRBD1. Per germline, CDR1 KGHSH and CDR2 LQKENI. The CDR3 is 15 residues long. V lost 3 bases to trimming and J lost 4 bases; unmatched junction nucleotides: 4.

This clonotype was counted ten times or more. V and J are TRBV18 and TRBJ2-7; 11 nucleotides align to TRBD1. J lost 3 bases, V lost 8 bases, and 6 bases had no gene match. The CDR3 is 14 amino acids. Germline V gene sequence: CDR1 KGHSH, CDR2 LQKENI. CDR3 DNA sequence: TGTGCCAGCAGCCCAGGGACAGGGGGCTACGAGCAGTACTTC. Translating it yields CASSPGTGGYEQYF.

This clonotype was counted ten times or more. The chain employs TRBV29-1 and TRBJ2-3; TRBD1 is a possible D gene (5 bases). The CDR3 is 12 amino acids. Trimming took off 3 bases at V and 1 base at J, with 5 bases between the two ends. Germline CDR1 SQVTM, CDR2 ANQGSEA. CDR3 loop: CSVDRGTDTQYF. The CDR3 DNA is TGCAGCGTTGACAGGGGCACAGATACGCAGTATTTT.

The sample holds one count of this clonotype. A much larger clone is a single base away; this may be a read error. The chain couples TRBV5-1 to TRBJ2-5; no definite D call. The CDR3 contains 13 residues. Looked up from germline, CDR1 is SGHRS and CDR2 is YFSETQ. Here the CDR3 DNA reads TGCGCCAGCAGGGGTTCGTACCAAGAGATCCAGTACTTC. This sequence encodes CASRGSYQEIQYF.

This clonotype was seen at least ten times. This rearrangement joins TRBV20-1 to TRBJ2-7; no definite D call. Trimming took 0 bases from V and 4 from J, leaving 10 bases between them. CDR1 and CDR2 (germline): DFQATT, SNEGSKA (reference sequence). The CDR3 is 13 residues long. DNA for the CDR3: TGCAGTGCTAGAGATATCGATCATTACGAGCAGTACTTC. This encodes CSARDIDHYEQYF.

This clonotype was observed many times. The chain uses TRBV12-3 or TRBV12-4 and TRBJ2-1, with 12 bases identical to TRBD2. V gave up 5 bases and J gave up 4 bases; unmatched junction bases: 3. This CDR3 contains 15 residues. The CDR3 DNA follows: TGTGCCAGCAGTCCCGGGACTAGCGGGTACAATGAGCAGTTCTTC. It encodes CASSPGTSGYNEQFF.

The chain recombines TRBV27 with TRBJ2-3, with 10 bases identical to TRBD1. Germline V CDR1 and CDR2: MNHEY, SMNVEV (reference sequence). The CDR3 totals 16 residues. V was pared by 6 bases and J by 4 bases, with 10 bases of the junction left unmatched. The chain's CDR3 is CASRAFDRGRADTQYF. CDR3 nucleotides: TGTGCCAGCAGAGCCTTTGACAGGGGGCGCGCAGATACGCAGTATTTT.

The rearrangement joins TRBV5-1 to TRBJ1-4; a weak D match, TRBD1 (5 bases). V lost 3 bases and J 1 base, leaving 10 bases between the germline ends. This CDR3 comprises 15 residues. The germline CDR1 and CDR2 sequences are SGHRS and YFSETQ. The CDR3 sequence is CASSSTGQTNEKLFF. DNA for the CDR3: TGCGCCAGCAGCTCCACGGGGCAAACTAATGAAAAACTGTTTTTT.

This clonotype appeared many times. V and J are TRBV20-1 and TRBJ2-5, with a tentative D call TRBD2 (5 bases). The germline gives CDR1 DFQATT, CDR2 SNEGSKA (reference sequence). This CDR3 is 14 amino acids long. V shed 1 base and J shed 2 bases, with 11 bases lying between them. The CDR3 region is CSARAGSDQETQYF. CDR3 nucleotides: TGCAGTGCTAGAGCGGGGTCGGATCAAGAGACCCAGTACTTC.

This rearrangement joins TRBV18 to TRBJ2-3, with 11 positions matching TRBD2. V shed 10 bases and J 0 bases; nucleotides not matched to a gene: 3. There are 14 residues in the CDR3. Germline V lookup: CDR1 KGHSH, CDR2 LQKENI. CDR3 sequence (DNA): TGTGCCACTCGGACTAGCGGGAGCACAGATACGCAGTATTTT. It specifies CATRTSGSTDTQYF.

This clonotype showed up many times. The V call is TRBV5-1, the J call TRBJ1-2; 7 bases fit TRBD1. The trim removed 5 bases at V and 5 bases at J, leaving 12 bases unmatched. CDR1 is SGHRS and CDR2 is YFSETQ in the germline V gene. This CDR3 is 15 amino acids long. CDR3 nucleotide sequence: TGCGCCAGCAGTCTCACGGGGAGGGACAGTTATGGCTACACCTTC. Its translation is CASSLTGRDSYGYTF.

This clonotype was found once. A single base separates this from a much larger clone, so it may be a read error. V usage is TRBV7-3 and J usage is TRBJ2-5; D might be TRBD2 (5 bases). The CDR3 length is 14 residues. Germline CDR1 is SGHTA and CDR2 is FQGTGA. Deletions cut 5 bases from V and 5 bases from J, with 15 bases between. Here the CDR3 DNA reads TGTGCCAGCAGCCCCCGGGGTGGGTCGGAGACCCAGTACTTC. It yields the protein CASSPRGGSETQYF.

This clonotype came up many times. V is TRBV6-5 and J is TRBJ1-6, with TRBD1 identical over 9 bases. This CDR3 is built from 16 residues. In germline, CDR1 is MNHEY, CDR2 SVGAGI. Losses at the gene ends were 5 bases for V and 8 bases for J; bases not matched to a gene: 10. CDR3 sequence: CASSQTGGRMYSPLHF. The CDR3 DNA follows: TGTGCCAGCAGTCAGACAGGGGGGCGAATGTATTCACCCCTCCACTTT.

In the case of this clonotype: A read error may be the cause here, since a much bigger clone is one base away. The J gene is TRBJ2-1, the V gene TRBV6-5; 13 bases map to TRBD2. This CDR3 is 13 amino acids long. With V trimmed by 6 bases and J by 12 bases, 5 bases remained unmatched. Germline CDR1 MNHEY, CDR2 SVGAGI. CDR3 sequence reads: CASRLAGGIGQFF. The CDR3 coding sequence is TGTGCCAGCAGACTAGCGGGAGGGATTGGGCAGTTCTTC.

DNA of the CDR3: TGTGCCAGTAGTATAATCGAGGGAACCGGGGAGCTGTTTTTT. Translation: CASSIIEGTGELFF. The chain recombines TRBV19 with TRBJ2-2; maybe TRBD2 (5 bases). V was trimmed by 2 bases and J by 5 bases, leaving 9 bases between them. The V gene's germline CDR1 is LNHDA and CDR2 SQIVND (reference sequence). The CDR3 sequence is 14 residues long.